The sequence of this T cell receptor beta chain was determined in a study of shared clonotypes between healthy human individuals. Broader study findings: In general, naive subsets displayed greater estimated richness than memory subsets did.

This CDR3 contains 13 residues. V gave up 4 bases and J gave up 5 bases; unmatched junction bases: 6. Germline-derived CDR1 and CDR2 are SGHNT and YYREEE (reference sequence). Repertoires were generated with immunoSEQ multiplex PCR, while TCRdb's copy carries only in-frame clones and drops some. This sample carries 1.6 million or so clones, about 98.5% of them seen once, and the ten largest clones take 0.36%. Note on this clone: Antigen specificity is unknown.

The chain uses TRBV5-4 and TRBJ2-7; TRBD1 matches 7 bases. This receptor was taken from a man aged 25 to 45 in good health. The sample taken for sequencing was naive CD4+ T cells sorted from blood. Subset reported: CD45RA+ positively selected. The CDR3 spells CASSKTGVDEQYF. Here the CDR3 DNA reads TGTGCCAGCAGCAAAACAGGGGTAGACGAGCAGTACTTC.